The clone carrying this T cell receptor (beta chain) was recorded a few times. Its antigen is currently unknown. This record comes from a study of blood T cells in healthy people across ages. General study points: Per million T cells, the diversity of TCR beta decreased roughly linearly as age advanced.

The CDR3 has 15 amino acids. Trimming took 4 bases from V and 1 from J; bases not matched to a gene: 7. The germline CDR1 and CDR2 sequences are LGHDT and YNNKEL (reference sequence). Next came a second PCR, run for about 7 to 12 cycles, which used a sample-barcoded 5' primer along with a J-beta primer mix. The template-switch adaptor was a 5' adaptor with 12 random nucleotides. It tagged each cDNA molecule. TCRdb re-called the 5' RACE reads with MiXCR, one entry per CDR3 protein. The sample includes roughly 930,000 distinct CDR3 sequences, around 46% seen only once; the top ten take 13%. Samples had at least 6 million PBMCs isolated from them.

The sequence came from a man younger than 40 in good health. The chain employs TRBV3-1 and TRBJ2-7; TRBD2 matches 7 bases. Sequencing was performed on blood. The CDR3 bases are TGTGCCAGCAGCCCGCTAGCGGCCCATTCCTACGAGCAGTACTTC. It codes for CASSPLAAHSYEQYF.